The entry below gives a single T cell receptor beta chain sequence along with its context. Its antigen is not identified. As defined, naive CD8 cells were CD45RO-negative and positively selected for CCR7, with terminally differentiated effector memory CD45RA+ cells excluded. The sorted-subset replicate PCRs were given around 200 ng DNA, which is 25,000 to 35,000 T cell genomes. This table comes from immunoSEQ multiplex PCR, and its TCRdb copy is limited to in-frame clones, with some not included. This table has about 800,000 clones, about 97% appearing once. This sample is part of a study of shared clonotypes between healthy human individuals. Notes on the study in general: When compared with the clonotypes that were shared by all four sorted-subset donors, the non-shared clonotypes turned out to have lower generation probabilities. Memory subsets generally showed lower estimated richness than naive subsets.

Sequencing was carried out using naive CD8+ T cells sorted from blood. The sequence derives from a man aged 25-45 years in good health.

In DNA, the CDR3 is TGTGCCAGCAGTTTTCTTTTGGACAGGGGCTACGAGCAGTACTTC. Amino acid sequence: CASSFLLDRGYEQYF. The chain uses TRBV27 and TRBJ2-7, with TRBD1 matching 9 bases. The V gene end was trimmed by 3 bases and the J gene end by 3 bases; junction bases not matched to a gene: 6. CDR1 and CDR2 (germline): MNHEY, SMNVEV (reference sequence). The CDR3 contains 15 residues.